This record concerns one T cell receptor beta chain sequence. Its cognate antigen is unknown. The record originates from a study of CXCR4 blockade with PD-1 therapy in pancreatic cancer. Study-level findings and limits: Convergent selection by common tumor antigens was suggested by nucleotide rearrangement counts. Tumor clonality averaged about 0.14 versus 0.054 in healthy blood, not predicting survival. Antigen-specificity overlap of convergent dominant clones remained unconfirmed.

This CDR3 comprises 16 residues. These archived tumors were resected from patients never given neoadjuvant therapy beforehand. The protocol was immunoSEQ multiplex PCR, while the TCRdb copy is restricted to in-frame clones and leaves out a portion. The sample holds about 5,200 clones; about half are singletons and the top ten take around 8.4%. The chain is built from TRBV22-1 and TRBJ2-3; TRBD2, the D gene given by the table, was not confirmed from the DNA. TRBV22-1 is a listed pseudogene. The receptor was isolated from a human donor with pancreatic ductal adenocarcinoma. Specimen: tumor tissue. The CDR3 sequence is CPGSARTGEGTDTQYF. The CDR3, as DNA: TGTCCTGGGAGCGCACGTACGGGAGAGGGCACAGATACGCAGTATTTT.